One sample yielded the 15 T cell receptor beta chains listed below, sequenced in a study of cytomegalovirus exposure and HLA in healthy donors. PCR was performed using 60 Vbeta and 13 Jbeta primers. Sequencing was performed with immunoSEQ multiplex PCR; in TCRdb, only in-frame clones are kept and a portion is missing. The sample shows around 150,000 clones, roughly 78% of them seen only once. Sequencing was performed on PBMCs. The receptors shown here come from a man younger than 45 in good health.

The V call is TRBV6-1, the J call TRBJ1-2, with a possible D match to TRBD1 (5 bases). This CDR3 spans 14 amino acids. The germline gives CDR1 MNHNS, CDR2 SASEGT. The V end was cut by 6 bases, the J end by 0 bases, with 11 bases between. In DNA form, the CDR3 reads TGTGCCAGCAGCGCGGGACTCCCTAACTATGGCTACACCTTC. It yields the protein CASSAGLPNYGYTF.

V is TRBV7-8 and J is TRBJ2-1; D possibly corresponds to TRBD2 (5 bases). Germline CDR1 and CDR2: SGHVS and FQNEAQ. V lost 6 bases and J lost 5, with 14 bases in between. This CDR3 has 14 amino acids. CDR3 bases: TGTGCCAGCAGATCTGTAGCGTGGGACAATGAGCAGTTCTTC. Protein sequence: CASRSVAWDNEQFF.

The V call is TRBV6-1, the J call TRBJ2-5; D is unclear. The CDR3 length is 14 residues. Trimming removed 6 bases from V and 2 bases from J, with 13 bases in between. The germline CDR1 and CDR2 sequences are MNHNS and SASEGT. CDR3 nucleotides: TGTGCCAGCAGCCCTTTCTACGGGCAAGAGACCCAGTACTTC. Translation: CASSPFYGQETQYF.

This clone was recorded a few times. The chain employs TRBV11-3 and TRBJ2-1, with TRBD2 matching over 9 bases. Germline lookup yields CDR1 SGHNT and CDR2 YENEEA. The V gene end was trimmed by 8 bases and the J gene end by 10 bases; junction bases not matched to a gene: 15. This CDR3 has 15 amino acids. The CDR3 region is CASRSLAGLGREQFF. The CDR3 nucleotides read TGTGCCAGCCGCTCTCTAGCGGGACTGGGGAGGGAGCAGTTCTTC. Full variable domain (rest looked up from reference TRBV11-3 and TRBJ2-1): EAGVVQSPRYKIIEKKQPVAFWCNPISGHNTLYWYLQNLGQGPELLIRYENEEAVDDSQLPKDRFSAERLKGVDSTLKIQPAELGDSAVYLCASRSLAGLGREQFFGPGTRLTVL.

The chain is built from TRBV19 and TRBJ2-7; D possibly corresponds to TRBD2 (6 bases). Germline V lookup: CDR1 LNHDA, CDR2 SQIVND (reference sequence). The V gene lost 3 bases and the J gene lost 0 bases, with 9 bases spanning the gap. The CDR3 consists of 14 residues. The CDR3 protein is CASSMEGGSYEQYF. The CDR3 nucleotides are TGTGCCAGTAGTATGGAGGGAGGCTCCTACGAGCAGTACTTC.

V is TRBV4-3 and J is TRBJ2-1; 7 positions match TRBD2. Germline V gene data show CDR1 as LGHNA and CDR2 as YSLEER. This CDR3 has 15 residues. V was clipped by 1 base and J by 6 bases; unmatched bases: 6. This CDR3 reads CASSQGSGLLNEQFF. CDR3 DNA: TGCGCCAGCAGCCAAGGTAGCGGGTTGCTCAATGAGCAGTTCTTC.

The V and J genes are TRBV28 and TRBJ1-2, with 11 nucleotides matching TRBD1. The V gene end was trimmed by 4 bases and the J gene end by 3 bases; junction bases not matched to a gene: 10. Looked up from germline, CDR1 is MDHEN and CDR2 is SYDVKM. This CDR3 is built from 17 residues. In DNA, the CDR3 is TGTGCCAGCAGTTCGAATATTGGGGACAGGGGGGACTATGGCTACACCTTC. Protein: CASSSNIGDRGDYGYTF.

V is TRBV11-3 and J is TRBJ2-5; the D gene is possibly TRBD1 (5 bases). The DNA end lines up better with TRBJ2-7; the J call may be wrong. The CDR3 runs to 15 residues. CDR1 is SGHNT and CDR2 is YENEEA in the germline V gene. CDR3 sequence: CASSWAQDSSYEQYF. The CDR3 coding sequence is TGTGCCAGCAGCTGGGCACAGGATAGCTCCTACGAGCAGTACTTC.

The chain combines TRBV15 with TRBJ2-7, with TRBD2 matching over 9 bases. CDR1 and CDR2 from the germline V gene are LNHNV and YYDKDF (reference sequence). The CDR3 is made up of 14 amino acids. With V trimmed by 5 bases and J by 3 bases, 5 bases remained unmatched. The CDR3 DNA is TGTGCCACCAGCTCCCGACTAGCGGACTACGAGCAGTACTTC. Protein sequence: CATSSRLADYEQYF. Looking up the rest from reference TRBV15 and TRBJ2-7 gives the full variable domain: DAMVIQNPRYQVTQFGKPVTLSCSQTLNHNVMYWYQQKSSQAPKLLFHYYDKDFNNEADTPDNFQSRRPNTSFCFLDIRSPGLGDTAMYLCATSSRLADYEQYFGPGTRLTVT.

The V call is TRBV7-9, the J call TRBJ2-7, with TRBD1 matching over 7 bases. Trimming at V came to 5 bases and at J to 1 base, leaving 8 bases not matched to a gene. This CDR3 region has 15 residues. Per the germline V gene, CDR1 is SEHNR and CDR2 is FQNEAQ (reference sequence). The CDR3 region is CASSITWDRSYEQYF. CDR3 sequence (DNA): TGTGCCAGCAGCATAACCTGGGACAGATCCTACGAGCAGTACTTC.

The V gene is TRBV6-5, the J gene TRBJ2-3; D is unclear. The CDR3 runs 13 residues. Germline V gene lookup returns CDR1 MNHEY and CDR2 SVGAGI. The ends were cut back, 5 bases at V and 9 bases at J, with 15 bases in the middle. The CDR3 region is CASSTHGSSTQYF. CDR3 nucleotide sequence: TGTGCCAGCAGTACCCACGGGTCCTCCACGCAGTATTTT.

This chain uses TRBV7-9 with TRBJ2-7; 11 bases are a match to TRBD1. Germline values: CDR1 SEHNR, CDR2 FQNEAQ (reference sequence). The junction had 9 bases not matched to a gene; V was cut back by 7 bases and J by 4 bases. This CDR3 is 15 amino acids long. The CDR3 DNA follows: TGTGCCAGCACCCTAGGACAGGGGGCGGGATACGAGCAGTACTTC. Its translation: CASTLGQGAGYEQYF.

The gene calls are TRBV7-2 and TRBJ1-5; tentatively, D is TRBD1 (6 bases). Germline-derived CDR1 and CDR2 are SGHTA and FQGNSA. V shed 5 bases and J shed 7 bases, with 15 bases lying between them. This CDR3 has 14 residues. The CDR3 DNA reads TGTGCCAGCAGCCCAGCAGGGGCCACACAGCCCCAGCATTTT. Protein: CASSPAGATQPQHF.

The V gene is TRBV18, the J gene TRBJ1-1; D gene unclear. Trimming removed 2 bases at V and 1 base at J, with 5 bases between. This CDR3 contains 13 residues. Germline lookup yields CDR1 KGHSH and CDR2 LQKENI. The CDR3 here is CASSPSENTEAFF. As DNA, the CDR3 is TGTGCCAGCTCACCATCAGAGAACACTGAAGCTTTCTTT.

The chain uses TRBV4-1 and TRBJ2-1, with a possible D match to TRBD2 (6 bases). Between the trimmed V and J ends, which lost 0 bases and 8 bases, there was a span of 14 bases. Germline CDR1 reads MGHRA; CDR2 reads YSYEKL. This CDR3 spans 15 amino acids. This chain's CDR3 is CASSQDLGTWDEQFF. Written as DNA, the CDR3 is TGCGCCAGCAGCCAAGATCTGGGGACTTGGGATGAGCAGTTCTTC.